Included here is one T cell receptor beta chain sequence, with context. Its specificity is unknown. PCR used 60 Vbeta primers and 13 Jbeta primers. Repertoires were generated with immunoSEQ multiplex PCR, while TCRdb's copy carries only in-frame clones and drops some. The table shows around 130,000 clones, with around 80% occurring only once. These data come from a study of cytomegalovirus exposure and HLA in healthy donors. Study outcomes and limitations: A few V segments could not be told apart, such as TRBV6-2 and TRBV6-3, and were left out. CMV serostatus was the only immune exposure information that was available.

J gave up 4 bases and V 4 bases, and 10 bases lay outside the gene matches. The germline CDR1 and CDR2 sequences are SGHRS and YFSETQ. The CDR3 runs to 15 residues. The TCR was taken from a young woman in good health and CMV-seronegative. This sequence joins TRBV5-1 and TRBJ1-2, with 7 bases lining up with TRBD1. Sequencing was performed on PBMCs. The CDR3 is CASSPGGTGTYGYTF. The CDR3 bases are TGCGCCAGCAGCCCAGGGGGAACAGGGACCTATGGCTACACCTTC.